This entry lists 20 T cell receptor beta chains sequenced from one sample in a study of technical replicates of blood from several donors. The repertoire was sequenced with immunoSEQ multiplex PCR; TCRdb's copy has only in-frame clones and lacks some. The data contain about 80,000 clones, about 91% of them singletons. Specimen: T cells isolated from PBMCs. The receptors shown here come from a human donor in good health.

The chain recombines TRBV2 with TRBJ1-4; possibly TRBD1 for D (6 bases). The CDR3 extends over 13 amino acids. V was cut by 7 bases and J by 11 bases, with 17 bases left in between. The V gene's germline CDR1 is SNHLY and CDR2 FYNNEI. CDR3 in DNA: TGTGCCAGCACGCAGAACAGGGTGAAGAAACTGTTTTTT. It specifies CASTQNRVKKLFF.

CDR3 DNA: TGTGCCAGCAGTGAATCAGCGGGCCGCACCGGGGAGCTGTTTTTT. Its protein product is CASSESAGRTGELFF. The chain is built from TRBV6-1 and TRBJ2-2, with D possibly TRBD2 on 6 matching bases. With 2 bases removed from V and 4 bases from J, the gap between germline ends came to 11 bases. CDR1 is MNHNS and CDR2 is SASEGT in the germline V gene. This CDR3 is 15 amino acids long.

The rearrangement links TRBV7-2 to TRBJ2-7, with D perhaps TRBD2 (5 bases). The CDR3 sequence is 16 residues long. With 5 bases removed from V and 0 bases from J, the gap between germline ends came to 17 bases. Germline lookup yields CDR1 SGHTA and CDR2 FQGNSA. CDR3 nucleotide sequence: TGTGCCAGCAGCAAATCTGGCGGGTGGAGCTCCTACGAGCAGTACTTC. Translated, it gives CASSKSGGWSSYEQYF.

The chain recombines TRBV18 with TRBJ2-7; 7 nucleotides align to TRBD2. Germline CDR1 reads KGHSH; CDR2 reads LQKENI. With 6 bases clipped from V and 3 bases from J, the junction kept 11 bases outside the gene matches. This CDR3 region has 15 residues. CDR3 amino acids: CASSPTTSGDYEQYF. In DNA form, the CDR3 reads TGTGCCAGCTCTCCAACCACGAGCGGGGACTACGAGCAGTACTTC.

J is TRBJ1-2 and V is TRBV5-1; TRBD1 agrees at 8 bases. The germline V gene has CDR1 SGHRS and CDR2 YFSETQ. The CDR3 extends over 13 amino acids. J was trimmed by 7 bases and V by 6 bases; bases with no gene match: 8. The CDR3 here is CASTPGQAGGYTF. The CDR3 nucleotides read TGCGCCAGCACCCCGGGACAGGCAGGTGGCTACACCTTC.

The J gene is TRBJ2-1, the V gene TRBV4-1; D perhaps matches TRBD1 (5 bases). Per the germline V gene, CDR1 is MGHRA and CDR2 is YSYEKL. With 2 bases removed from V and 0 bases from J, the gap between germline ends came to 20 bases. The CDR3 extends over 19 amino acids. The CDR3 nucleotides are TGCGCCAGCAGCCAAAACCCTACCCGACAGAGCAGCTCCTACAATGAGCAGTTCTTC. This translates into CASSQNPTRQSSSYNEQFF.

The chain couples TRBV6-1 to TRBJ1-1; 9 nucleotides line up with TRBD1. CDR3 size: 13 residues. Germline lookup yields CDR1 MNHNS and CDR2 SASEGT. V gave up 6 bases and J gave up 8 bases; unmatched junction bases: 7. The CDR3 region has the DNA TGTGCCAGCAGCTTACACAGGGGGCCCGAAGCTTTCTTT. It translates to CASSLHRGPEAFF.

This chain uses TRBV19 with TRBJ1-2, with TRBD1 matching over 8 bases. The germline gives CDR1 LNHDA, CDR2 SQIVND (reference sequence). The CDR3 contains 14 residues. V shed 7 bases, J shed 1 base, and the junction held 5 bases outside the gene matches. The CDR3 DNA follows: TGTGCCAGTATTGGACAGGGATATAACTATGGCTACACCTTC. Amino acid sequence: CASIGQGYNYGYTF.

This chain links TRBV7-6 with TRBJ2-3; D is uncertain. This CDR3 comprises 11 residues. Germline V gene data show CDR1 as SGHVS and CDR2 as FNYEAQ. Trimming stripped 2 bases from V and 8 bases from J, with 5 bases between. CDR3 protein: CASSLQFTQYF. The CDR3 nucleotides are TGTGCCAGCAGCTTACAGTTTACGCAGTATTTT.

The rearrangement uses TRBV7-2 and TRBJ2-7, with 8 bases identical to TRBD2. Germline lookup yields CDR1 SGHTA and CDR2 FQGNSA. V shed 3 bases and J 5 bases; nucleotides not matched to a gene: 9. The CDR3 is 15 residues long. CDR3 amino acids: CASSFRLARAHEQYF. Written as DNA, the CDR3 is TGTGCCAGCAGCTTCCGACTAGCGAGAGCCCACGAGCAGTACTTC.

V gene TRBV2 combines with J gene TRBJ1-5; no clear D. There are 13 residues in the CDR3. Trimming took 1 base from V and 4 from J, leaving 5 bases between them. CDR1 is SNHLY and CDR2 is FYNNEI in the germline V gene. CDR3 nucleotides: TGTGCCAGCAGTGAAGTAAAAAATCAGCCCCAGCATTTT. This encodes CASSEVKNQPQHF.

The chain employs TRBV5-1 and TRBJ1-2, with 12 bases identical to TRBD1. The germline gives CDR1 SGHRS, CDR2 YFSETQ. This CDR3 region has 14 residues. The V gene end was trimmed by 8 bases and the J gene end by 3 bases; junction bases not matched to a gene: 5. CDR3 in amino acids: CARSGTGGHYGYTF. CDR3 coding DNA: TGCGCCAGATCCGGGACAGGGGGCCACTATGGCTACACCTTC.

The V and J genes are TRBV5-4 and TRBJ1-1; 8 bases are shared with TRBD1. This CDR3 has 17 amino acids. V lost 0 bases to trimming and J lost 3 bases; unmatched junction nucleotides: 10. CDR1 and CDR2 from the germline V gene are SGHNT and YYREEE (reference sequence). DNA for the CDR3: TGTGCCAGCAGCTTGGGCAGGGGGCGTAGGGAGTACACTGAAGCTTTCTTT. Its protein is CASSLGRGRREYTEAFF.

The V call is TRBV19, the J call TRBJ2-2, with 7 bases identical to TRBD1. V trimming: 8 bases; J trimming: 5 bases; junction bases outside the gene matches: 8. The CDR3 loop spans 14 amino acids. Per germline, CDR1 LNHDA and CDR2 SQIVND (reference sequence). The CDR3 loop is CASRLRGLTGELFF. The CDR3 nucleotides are TGTGCCAGTCGGTTGAGGGGGCTAACCGGGGAGCTGTTTTTT.

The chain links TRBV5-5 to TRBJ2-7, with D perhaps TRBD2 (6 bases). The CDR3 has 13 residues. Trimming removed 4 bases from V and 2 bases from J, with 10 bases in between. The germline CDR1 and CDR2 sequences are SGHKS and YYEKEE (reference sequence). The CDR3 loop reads CASSRLAPYEQYF. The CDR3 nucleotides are TGTGCCAGCAGCAGGCTAGCGCCCTACGAGCAGTACTTC.

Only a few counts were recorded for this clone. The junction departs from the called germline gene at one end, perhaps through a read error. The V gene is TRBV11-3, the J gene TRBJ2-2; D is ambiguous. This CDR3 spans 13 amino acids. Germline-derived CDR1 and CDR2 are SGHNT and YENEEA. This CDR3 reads CASTLFWSGELFF. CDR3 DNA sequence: TGTGCCAGCACCTTATTTTGGAGCGGGGAGCTGTTTTTT.

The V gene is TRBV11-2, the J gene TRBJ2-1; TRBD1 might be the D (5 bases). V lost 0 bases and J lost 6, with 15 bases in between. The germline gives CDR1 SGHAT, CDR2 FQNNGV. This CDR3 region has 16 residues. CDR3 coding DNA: TGTGCCAGCAGCTTAGATGTGTCGGACATGATCAATGAGCAGTTCTTC. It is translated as CASSLDVSDMINEQFF.

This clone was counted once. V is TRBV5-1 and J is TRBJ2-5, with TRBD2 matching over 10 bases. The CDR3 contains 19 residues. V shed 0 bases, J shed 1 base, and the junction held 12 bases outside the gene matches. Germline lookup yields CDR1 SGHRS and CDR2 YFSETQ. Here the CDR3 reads CASSLGLAGASSVQETQYF. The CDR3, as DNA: TGCGCCAGCAGCTTGGGGCTAGCGGGAGCCTCTAGCGTCCAAGAGACCCAGTACTTC.

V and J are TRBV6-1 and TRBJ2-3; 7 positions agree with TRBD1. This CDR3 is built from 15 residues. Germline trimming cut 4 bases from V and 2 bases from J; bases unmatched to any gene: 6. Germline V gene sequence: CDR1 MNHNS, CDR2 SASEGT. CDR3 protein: CASSVGQPYTDTQYF. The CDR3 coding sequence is TGTGCCAGCAGTGTGGGACAGCCATACACAGATACGCAGTATTTT.

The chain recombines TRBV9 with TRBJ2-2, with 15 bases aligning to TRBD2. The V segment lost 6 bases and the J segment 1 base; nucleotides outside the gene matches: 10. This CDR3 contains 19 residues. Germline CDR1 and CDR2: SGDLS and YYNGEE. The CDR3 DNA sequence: TGTGCCAGCAACACCATGGCGGGACTAGCGGGGGGGAACACCGGGGAGCTGTTTTTT. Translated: CASNTMAGLAGGNTGELFF. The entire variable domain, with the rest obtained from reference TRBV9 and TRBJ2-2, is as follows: DSGVTQTPKHLITATGQRVTLRCSPRSGDLSVYWYQQSLDQGLQFLIQYYNGEERAKGNILERFSAQQFPDLHSELNLSSLELGDSALYFCASNTMAGLAGGNTGELFFGEGSRLTVL.